This TCR beta chain was obtained from a study of Graves' ophthalmopathy and Graves' hyperthyroidism listed by TCRdb under 2018. For the study in its entirety: Peripheral blood was collected at initial diagnosis, prior to any treatment. A discovery set of 100 or so patients (43 ophthalmopathy, 60 or so stable hyperthyroidism) was enrolled to explore V-J signatures distinguishing ophthalmopathy from hyperthyroidism. The study used signatures of the TCR beta repertoire to tell Graves' ophthalmopathy apart from Graves' hyperthyroidism and to predict which patients would progress to ophthalmopathy. The 75 to 100 discovery patients were divided at random into training and test sets in a 7:3 ratio. Following sample collection, hyperthyroidism patients were given methimazole at a starting dose of 30 mg daily, and ophthalmopathy patients were given high-dose intravenous methylprednisolone. In more than five hyperthyroidism patients, the T-cell repertoires found in thyroid tissue were compared with those found in blood. In total, 120 to 150 blood samples were TCR-sequenced: around 42 ophthalmopathy, some 72 hyperthyroidism and approximately 17 hyperthyroidism-to-ophthalmopathy patients. An independent validation cohort was composed of around 19 hyperthyroidism patients and about 16 patients who later progressed from hyperthyroidism to ophthalmopathy. Results and caveats for the whole study, not just this receptor: In validation, the model predicted ophthalmopathy progression with more than 55% sensitivity and 72% to 80% specificity; some twelve predicted patients were CT-confirmed with GO in a median of approximately 6.5 months. No statistical method was used to predetermine the sample size, and group allocation was not hidden from the investigators. In cross-validation, the 13-signature model distinguished ophthalmopathy from stable hyperthyroidism with 85% to 90% sensitivity and around 81% specificity, and in the test set the corresponding values were approximately 80% and 68%. Among expanded thyroid clonotypes with frequency above 0.001, most also showed up in blood, which suggests that blood repertoires may reflect the thyroid immune response.

The V and J ends are trimmed by 5 bases and 4 bases, leaving 11 bases between them. The CDR3 sequence holds 14 residues, the cysteine and phenylalanine included. The retained sequence is limited to the CDR3, 42 bases, with the frame set at the first base. TCR beta CDR3 regions were amplified from RNA transcripts for repertoire sequencing. The first round of RT-PCR was done with HTBI primers and the Qiagen OneStep RT-PCR kit, and was followed by a second round of multiplex PCR, then size selection and purification. Libraries were sequenced paired-end with 100 bp reads on an Illumina HiSeq2000. In the source study's methods: SOAPnuke was used for read processing, and reads with adapters, uncalled bases, a mean Phred below 15, or no exact constant-primer or identifier match were discarded. High-quality paired reads were merged with COPE v1.2.5. Clonotypes were defined as unique nucleotide sequences and were aligned to IMGT TRB V, D and J references using MiTCR v1.1. Analysis was restricted to V-J combinations with a frequency above 0.0001, which covered 99.2% of repertoires. A TCR clonal expansion and chaos score per V-J combination was defined as the ratio of F50 clonal expansion to chaos observed in the TCRdist matrix. Welch's t-statistics and random forest were used to narrow the features down to 10 to 15 V-J combinations, which were then fed into a naive Bayes classifier. The similarity between thyroid and blood repertoires was quantified using the Morisita-Horn index. The public reads were quality trimmed at Q25 with fastp and then assembled into clones with MiXCR by TCRdb, keeping productive beta chains. Here each entry gathers all rows of one CDR3 protein and keeps the most common genes and DNA. The V and J calls come from TCRdb's annotation, not from the publication. In all, the sample holds some 160,000 distinct CDR3 sequences, and around 39% of those were seen once. Of the sample, approximately 8.9% is held by the ten largest clones.

In regard to this clonotype: The specificity of this receptor is unknown. Base qualities are missing; no much larger clone stands one base away.

Ophthalmopathy patients were characterized by moderately to severely active disease, a Clinical Activity Score of at least 3, a NOSPECS grade of at least 4, and a disease duration under 3 months. Patients with other autoimmune diseases, uncontrolled infections, pregnancy or lactation were excluded from the study. Diagnosis relied on clinical symptoms, serum thyroxine, TRAb, thyroid ultrasound and orbital computed tomography. Ficoll-Paque density gradient centrifugation was used to isolate PBMCs from about 9 ml of fresh peripheral blood. Total RNA was extracted with Trizol reagent and quality-checked on an Agilent 2100 Bioanalyzer.

The receptor was isolated from a man between 25 and 39 years old with Graves' ophthalmopathy. Donor details come from another sample of the same person, matched by shared clones. The V gene is TRBV12-3 or TRBV12-4 and the J gene is TRBJ2-2; a weak D assignment points to TRBD1 (5 bases agree). Sequenced material: peripheral blood. The CDR3 reads CASSAGHFTGELFF. The DNA reads TGTGCCAGCAGTGCCGGACATTTCACCGGGGAGCTGTTTTTT.